The rows below give T cell receptor beta chains drawn from one sample of a study of Ad26.COV2.S vaccination and SARS-CoV-2 variants. Measured with immunoSEQ multiplex PCR; TCRdb has only the in-frame clones, and not every one. The repertoire consists of about 370,000 clones, with around 85% occurring once and the leading ten covering roughly 3.5%. This sample comprised peripheral blood, obtained in a trial of Ad26.COV2.S vaccine versus placebo. The receptor source for this set is a person between 18 and 59 years old who received the Ad26.COV2.S COVID-19 vaccine or a placebo. Each CDR3 is given with its conserved first and last residue. Each record gives: CDR3 protein, CDR3 DNA, D gene, clone size, J gene, V gene, CDR3 length. The D gene is left open where the match is weak. Size is stated for part of the rows, as once, few or many counts, or as a class when the clone is expanded.

CDR3aa: CASSPSLGGYTF
CDR3nt: TGTGCCAGCAGTCCATCGCTTGGAGGCTACACCTTC
d_gene: NA
abundance: NA
j_gene: TRBJ1-2
v_gene: TRBV25-1
len: 12

CDR3aa: CASSYSRGVRGVYEQYF
CDR3nt: TGTGCCAGCAGTTACTCGAGGGGGGTGAGAGGGGTCTACGAGCAGTACTTC
d_gene: NA
abundance: NA
j_gene: TRBJ2-7
v_gene: TRBV6-2/TRBV6-3
len: 17

CDR3aa: CASSPGVTSYEQYF
CDR3nt: TGTGCCAGCTCACCGGGGGTTACATCCTACGAGCAGTACTTC
d_gene: NA
abundance: NA
j_gene: TRBJ2-7
v_gene: TRBV18
len: 14

CDR3aa: CASSLDSRDYGYTF
CDR3nt: TGTGCCAGCAGCTTGGACAGTCGAGACTATGGCTACACCTTC
d_gene: NA
abundance: NA
j_gene: TRBJ1-2
v_gene: TRBV11-2
len: 14

CDR3aa: CASSVVDRTVTGELFF
CDR3nt: TGTGCCAGCAGCGTAGTGGACAGGACCGTCACCGGGGAGCTGTTTTTT
d_gene: TRBD1
abundance: NA
j_gene: TRBJ2-2
v_gene: TRBV9
len: 16

CDR3aa: CASSQDRGDNQPQHF
CDR3nt: TGCGCCAGCAGCCAAGATCGAGGGGACAATCAGCCCCAGCATTTT
d_gene: NA
abundance: NA
j_gene: TRBJ1-5
v_gene: TRBV4-1
len: 15

CDR3aa: CASSFEGTIETQYF
CDR3nt: TGTGCCAGCAGCTTTGAGGGGACTATAGAGACCCAGTACTTC
d_gene: TRBD2
abundance: NA
j_gene: TRBJ2-5
v_gene: TRBV5-4
len: 14

CDR3aa: CATSDFGTSNTGELFF
CDR3nt: TGTGCCACCAGTGACTTCGGGACCTCGAACACCGGGGAGCTGTTTTTT
d_gene: NA
abundance: NA
j_gene: TRBJ2-2
v_gene: TRBV24-1
len: 16

CDR3aa: CASSLALDTQYF
CDR3nt: TGTGCCAGCAGCTTAGCCCTAGATACGCAGTATTTT
d_gene: NA
abundance: NA
j_gene: TRBJ2-3
v_gene: TRBV7-9
len: 12

CDR3aa: CASSLGNGEQYF
CDR3nt: TGTGCCAGCAGTTTGGGGAATGGGGAGCAGTACTTC
d_gene: NA
abundance: NA
j_gene: TRBJ2-7
v_gene: TRBV12-3/TRBV12-4
len: 12

CDR3aa: CASRAQGSNTEAFF
CDR3nt: TGCGCCAGCCGGGCACAGGGGTCGAACACTGAAGCTTTCTTT
d_gene: TRBD1
abundance: NA
j_gene: TRBJ1-1
v_gene: TRBV5-1
len: 14

CDR3aa: CASRLGTRETDTRYF
CDR3nt: TGTGCCAGCAGACTAGGGACCCGTGAGACAGATACGCGGTATTTT
d_gene: NA
abundance: NA
j_gene: TRBJ2-3
v_gene: TRBV6-5
len: 15

CDR3aa: CASSIDQGGTDTQYF
CDR3nt: TGTGCCAGTAGTATAGATCAGGGGGGCACAGATACGCAGTATTTT
d_gene: TRBD1
abundance: NA
j_gene: TRBJ2-3
v_gene: TRBV19
len: 15

CDR3aa: CASSQEIRTFDGYTF
CDR3nt: TGCGCCAGCAGCCAAGAAATTAGAACCTTCGATGGCTACACCTTC
d_gene: NA
abundance: NA
j_gene: TRBJ1-2
v_gene: TRBV4-3
len: 15

CDR3aa: CAPGRGGQETQYF
CDR3nt: TGTGCCCCCGGGCGGGGGGGCCAAGAGACCCAGTACTTC
d_gene: TRBD2
abundance: once
j_gene: TRBJ2-5
v_gene: TRBV2
len: 13

CDR3aa: CASSSRQGPNTGELFF
CDR3nt: TGTGCCAGCAGCTCTCGACAGGGGCCGAACACCGGGGAGCTGTTTTTT
d_gene: TRBD1
abundance: NA
j_gene: TRBJ2-2
v_gene: TRBV3-1/TRBV3-2
len: 16

CDR3aa: CASTGNTDTQYF
CDR3nt: TGTGCCAGCACAGGGAACACAGATACGCAGTATTTT
d_gene: NA
abundance: NA
j_gene: TRBJ2-3
v_gene: TRBV6-5
len: 12

CDR3aa: CASSQVLGDRASRGYTF
CDR3nt: TGTGCCAGCAGCCAAGTTTTAGGAGACAGGGCGTCTCGCGGCTACACCTTC
d_gene: TRBD1
abundance: many
j_gene: TRBJ1-2
v_gene: TRBV3-1/TRBV3-2
len: 17

CDR3aa: CASSSGTNGYTF
CDR3nt: TGTGCCAGTAGTTCAGGGACTAATGGCTACACCTTC
d_gene: NA
abundance: NA
j_gene: TRBJ1-2
v_gene: TRBV19
len: 12

CDR3aa: CASSSLGTSGSTDTQYF
CDR3nt: TGTGCCAGCAGCTCCCTAGGGACTAGCGGAAGCACAGATACGCAGTATTTT
d_gene: NA
abundance: NA
j_gene: TRBJ2-3
v_gene: TRBV21-1
len: 17

CDR3aa: CASSLWGLDTDTQYF
CDR3nt: TGTGCCAGCAGTTTATGGGGTTTGGACACAGATACGCAGTATTTT
d_gene: NA
abundance: NA
j_gene: TRBJ2-3
v_gene: TRBV27
len: 15

CDR3aa: CAIRDTGELFF
CDR3nt: TGTGCCATCCGGGACACCGGGGAGCTGTTTTTT
d_gene: NA
abundance: NA
j_gene: TRBJ2-2
v_gene: TRBV10-3
len: 11

CDR3aa: CATSRDDASGEKGTQYF
CDR3nt: TGTGCCACCAGCAGAGATGACGCTAGCGGGGAAAAGGGGACCCAGTACTTC
d_gene: TRBD2
abundance: NA
j_gene: TRBJ2-5
v_gene: TRBV15
len: 17

CDR3aa: CASSLGDPGGGYTF
CDR3nt: TGTGCCAGCAGCTTAGGGGATCCCGGGGGTGGCTACACCTTC
d_gene: NA
abundance: NA
j_gene: TRBJ1-2
v_gene: TRBV7-9
len: 14

CDR3aa: CASSLGIWADNEAFF
CDR3nt: TGTGCCAGCAGCTTGGGTATCTGGGCAGATAATGAAGCTTTCTTT
d_gene: NA
abundance: NA
j_gene: TRBJ1-1
v_gene: TRBV5-5
len: 15

CDR3aa: CARGRNQPQHF
CDR3nt: TGTGCCAGGGGGCGGAATCAGCCCCAGCATTTT
d_gene: NA
abundance: NA
j_gene: TRBJ1-5
v_gene: TRBV27
len: 11

CDR3aa: CASSPGPSGFYEQYF
CDR3nt: TGTGCCAGCTCACCCGGCCCTAGCGGGTTCTACGAGCAGTACTTC
d_gene: TRBD2
abundance: few
j_gene: TRBJ2-7
v_gene: TRBV18
len: 15

CDR3aa: CASSFAGTSGGPLFYEQYF
CDR3nt: TGTGCCAGTAGTTTTGCCGGGACTAGCGGGGGGCCTCTTTTCTACGAGCAGTACTTC
d_gene: TRBD2
abundance: NA
j_gene: TRBJ2-7
v_gene: TRBV19
len: 19

CDR3aa: CASSQVLGQGAYGANVLTF
CDR3nt: TGTGCCAGCAGCCAAGTTTTGGGACAGGGGGCTTATGGGGCCAACGTCCTGACTTTC
d_gene: TRBD1
abundance: NA
j_gene: TRBJ2-6
v_gene: TRBV3-1/TRBV3-2
len: 19

CDR3aa: CASSQGREGTEAFF
CDR3nt: TGTGCCAGCAGCCAAGGGCGGGAGGGCACTGAAGCTTTCTTT
d_gene: NA
abundance: once
j_gene: TRBJ1-1
v_gene: TRBV3-1/TRBV3-2
len: 14

CDR3aa: CASSLARVDEKLFF
CDR3nt: TGTGCCAGCAGCTTAGCCAGAGTCGATGAAAAACTGTTTTTT
d_gene: NA
abundance: NA
j_gene: TRBJ1-4
v_gene: TRBV7-2
len: 14

CDR3aa: CASSRIQGSTNEKLFF
CDR3nt: TGTGCCAGCAGCCGCATTCAGGGCTCGACTAATGAAAAACTGTTTTTT
d_gene: NA
abundance: NA
j_gene: TRBJ1-4
v_gene: TRBV3-1/TRBV3-2
len: 16

CDR3aa: CASSLLSGNTIYF
CDR3nt: TGTGCCAGCAGTTTACTCTCTGGAAACACCATATATTTT
d_gene: NA
abundance: NA
j_gene: TRBJ1-3
v_gene: TRBV12-3/TRBV12-4
len: 13

CDR3aa: CASSFHSGTSGGDTQYF
CDR3nt: TGCGCCAGCAGCTTCCATTCCGGGACTAGCGGGGGGGATACGCAGTATTTT
d_gene: TRBD2
abundance: NA
j_gene: TRBJ2-3
v_gene: TRBV5-1
len: 17

CDR3aa: CASSTGSGAYEQYF
CDR3nt: TGTGCCAGCAGCACTGGAAGCGGGGCCTACGAGCAGTACTTC
d_gene: TRBD2
abundance: NA
j_gene: TRBJ2-7
v_gene: TRBV7-2
len: 14

CDR3aa: CASSPTSGGAGEQFF
CDR3nt: TGTGCTAGCAGCCCAACTAGCGGGGGGGCGGGTGAGCAGTTCTTC
d_gene: TRBD2
abundance: NA
j_gene: TRBJ2-1
v_gene: TRBV7-7
len: 15

CDR3aa: CSASETSGGGTDTQYF
CDR3nt: TGCAGTGCTAGTGAGACTAGCGGGGGGGGCACAGATACGCAGTATTTT
d_gene: TRBD2
abundance: NA
j_gene: TRBJ2-3
v_gene: TRBV20-1
len: 16

CDR3aa: CASGVGGNTEAFF
CDR3nt: TGCGCCAGCGGGGTTGGGGGGAACACTGAAGCTTTCTTT
d_gene: NA
abundance: once
j_gene: TRBJ1-1
v_gene: TRBV4-3
len: 13

CDR3aa: CSASLAGTELQPQHF
CDR3nt: TGCAGTGCTAGTCTTGCCGGGACCGAGCTTCAGCCCCAGCATTTT
d_gene: NA
abundance: NA
j_gene: TRBJ1-5
v_gene: TRBV20-1
len: 15

CDR3aa: CAISEDGTFYGYTF
CDR3nt: TGTGCCATCAGTGAGGACGGGACTTTCTATGGCTACACCTTC
d_gene: NA
abundance: NA
j_gene: TRBJ1-2
v_gene: TRBV10-3
len: 14

CDR3aa: CASRTGRVNTGELFF
CDR3nt: TGTGCCAGCCGGACAGGGAGGGTGAACACCGGGGAGCTGTTTTTT
d_gene: NA
abundance: NA
j_gene: TRBJ2-2
v_gene: TRBV6-5
len: 15

CDR3aa: CAFRDAYSPLHF
CDR3nt: TGTGCCTTCCGGGACGCGTATTCACCCCTCCACTTT
d_gene: NA
abundance: NA
j_gene: TRBJ1-6
v_gene: TRBV30
len: 12

CDR3aa: CSGQGYNEQFF
CDR3nt: TGCAGCGGACAGGGGTACAATGAGCAGTTCTTC
d_gene: TRBD1
abundance: NA
j_gene: TRBJ2-1
v_gene: TRBV20-1
len: 11

CDR3aa: CASSHPGGEQYF
CDR3nt: TGTGCCAGCAGCCATCCTGGGGGCGAGCAGTACTTC
d_gene: NA
abundance: NA
j_gene: TRBJ2-7
v_gene: TRBV3-1/TRBV3-2
len: 12

CDR3aa: CASRGDTKMNTEAFF
CDR3nt: TGTGCCAGCAGGGGTGACACCAAGATGAACACTGAAGCTTTCTTT
d_gene: NA
abundance: NA
j_gene: TRBJ1-1
v_gene: TRBV6-5
len: 15

CDR3aa: CASSLDREETQYF
CDR3nt: TGTGCCAGCAGCCTCGACAGGGAAGAGACCCAGTACTTC
d_gene: TRBD1
abundance: few
j_gene: TRBJ2-5
v_gene: TRBV5-8
len: 13

CDR3aa: CASSSYGTGYGYTF
CDR3nt: TGTGCCAGCAGCTCTTACGGGACAGGGTATGGCTACACCTTC
d_gene: TRBD1
abundance: NA
j_gene: TRBJ1-2
v_gene: TRBV5-8
len: 14

CDR3aa: CASSSGTVGYYEQYF
CDR3nt: TGTGCCAGCAGTTCGGGGACAGTTGGGTACTACGAGCAGTACTTC
d_gene: TRBD1
abundance: NA
j_gene: TRBJ2-7
v_gene: TRBV6-5
len: 15

CDR3aa: CASSLTDRVNTGELFF
CDR3nt: TGCGCCAGCAGCTTAACGGACAGGGTTAACACCGGGGAGCTGTTTTTT
d_gene: TRBD1
abundance: NA
j_gene: TRBJ2-2
v_gene: TRBV5-1
len: 16

CDR3aa: CASSFDGFGANVLTF
CDR3nt: TGTGCCAGCAGTTTCGATGGTTTCGGGGCCAACGTCCTGACTTTC
d_gene: NA
abundance: NA
j_gene: TRBJ2-6
v_gene: TRBV27
len: 15

CDR3aa: CASSPPGQGTDTQYF
CDR3nt: TGTGCCAGCAGCCCGCCGGGACAGGGAACAGATACGCAGTATTTT
d_gene: TRBD1
abundance: NA
j_gene: TRBJ2-3
v_gene: TRBV5-4
len: 15

CDR3aa: CASSFTTEAFF
CDR3nt: TGTGCCAGCAGCTTTACCACTGAAGCTTTCTTT
d_gene: NA
abundance: few
j_gene: TRBJ1-1
v_gene: TRBV7-8
len: 11

CDR3aa: CASSLPGEPPGELFF
CDR3nt: TGTGCCAGCAGCTTACCCGGGGAGCCCCCCGGGGAGCTGTTTTTT
d_gene: NA
abundance: NA
j_gene: TRBJ2-2
v_gene: TRBV7-2
len: 15

CDR3aa: CSVERTGIEDEQYF
CDR3nt: TGCAGCGTTGAAAGGACGGGGATAGAGGACGAGCAGTACTTC
d_gene: NA
abundance: NA
j_gene: TRBJ2-7
v_gene: TRBV29-1
len: 14